The next 14 T cell receptor beta chains were all read from a single sample in a study of blood T cell repertoires in COVID-19. Profiling relied on immunoSEQ multiplex PCR, and the TCRdb table lists in-frame clones only, not all of them. The data hold 200,000 to 250,000 clones, with approximately 86% observed a single time. The sample taken for sequencing was peripheral blood. These receptors all stem from a woman aged 65 to 85 with active or convalescent COVID-19.

In nucleotides, the CDR3 is TGCGCCAGCAGCTTGGCCGCGGCAGATACGCAGTATTTT. Translating it yields CASSLAAADTQYF. The chain links TRBV5-1 to TRBJ2-3; D remains unclear. From germline, CDR1 is SGHRS and CDR2 YFSETQ. The CDR3 spans 13 residues. V lost 0 bases and J lost 4, with 6 bases in between.

The V gene is TRBV19, the J gene TRBJ1-1; a possible D gene is TRBD1 (6 bases). CDR3 length: 15 residues. Germline CDR1 and CDR2: LNHDA and SQIVND (reference sequence). V lost 5 bases and J lost 0, with 13 bases in between. The CDR3 protein is CASSAEQGMNTEAFF. CDR3 bases: TGTGCCAGTAGTGCGGAACAGGGTATGAACACTGAAGCTTTCTTT.

This chain links TRBV5-1 with TRBJ1-1, with D possibly being TRBD1 (5 bases). The length of the CDR3 is 14 residues. The germline V gene has CDR1 SGHRS and CDR2 YFSETQ. The V gene lost 2 bases and the J gene lost 1 base, with 9 bases spanning the gap. CDR3 region: CASSFGAPNTEAFF. CDR3 in DNA: TGCGCCAGCAGCTTTGGGGCCCCGAACACTGAAGCTTTCTTT.

V is TRBV7-9 and J is TRBJ1-2, with a tentative D call TRBD1 (6 bases). The CDR3 extends over 13 amino acids. Trimming pared 5 bases from V and 2 bases from J, leaving 9 bases between. Germline values: CDR1 SEHNR, CDR2 FQNEAQ (reference sequence). The CDR3 DNA reads TGTGCCAGCAGCCGGACAGAGAACTATGGCTACACCTTC. Amino acid sequence: CASSRTENYGYTF.

This chain uses TRBV5-4 with TRBJ1-4; D ambiguous. The ends were cut back, 9 bases at V and 4 bases at J, with 13 bases in the middle. Germline CDR1 is SGHNT and CDR2 is YYREEE (reference sequence). The CDR3 loop spans 13 amino acids. CDR3 sequence: CATRERGNEKLFF. DNA for the CDR3: TGTGCCACAAGGGAGCGGGGTAATGAAAAACTGTTTTTT. Full variable domain (rest looked up from reference TRBV5-4 and TRBJ1-4): ETGVTQSPTHLIKTRGQQVTLRCSSQSGHNTVSWYQQALGQGPQFIFQYYREEENGRGNFPPRFSGLQFPNYSSELNVNALELDDSALYLCATRERGNEKLFFGSGTQLSVL.

This chain joins TRBV4-1 and TRBJ1-2; 10 bases agree with TRBD1. Germline V gene lookup returns CDR1 MGHRA and CDR2 YSYEKL. J was trimmed by 4 bases and V by 0 bases; bases with no gene match: 5. The CDR3 has 16 residues. The CDR3 loop reads CASSQERDRGFYGYTF. CDR3 sequence (DNA): TGCGCCAGCAGCCAAGAACGGGACAGGGGTTTCTATGGCTACACCTTC.

V gene TRBV29-1 combines with J gene TRBJ1-1; a weak D match, TRBD1 (5 bases). V lost 7 bases to trimming and J lost 1 base, with 16 bases between them. The CDR3 contains 14 residues. Germline lookup yields CDR1 SQVTM and CDR2 ANQGSEA. The CDR3 nucleotides read TGCAGCGGTCGGGGGGGAAGTTCGAACACTGAAGCTTTCTTT. It yields the protein CSGRGGSSNTEAFF.

CDR3 sequence (DNA): TGTGCCAGCAGCTCCCGCCGACAGGGAAGCTATGGCTACACCTTC. Its translation: CASSSRRQGSYGYTF. The chain has TRBV5-5 and TRBJ1-2; TRBD1 aligns across 7 bases. This CDR3 is 15 amino acids long. V gave up 3 bases and J gave up 4 bases; unmatched junction bases: 9. Germline CDR1 and CDR2: SGHKS and YYEKEE (reference sequence). The full variable domain, with the rest looked up from reference TRBV5-5 and TRBJ1-2, is DAGVTQSPTHLIKTRGQQVTLRCSPISGHKSVSWYQQVLGQGPQFIFQYYEKEERGRGNFPDRFSARQFPNYSSELNVNALLLGDSALYLCASSSRRQGSYGYTFGSGTRLTVV.

This clone was counted a single time. The chain uses TRBV19 and TRBJ2-1; 9 positions match TRBD1. The J segment lost 7 bases and the V segment lost 7 bases, leaving 8 bases of the junction unmatched. The CDR3 runs to 14 residues. Germline V gives CDR1 LNHDA, CDR2 SQIVND (reference sequence). For the CDR3, the DNA is TGTGCCAGTAATCAACCGGGACAGGGTAATGAGCAGTTCTTC. Translated: CASNQPGQGNEQFF.

The rearrangement links TRBV5-6 to TRBJ2-4; 7 bases line up with TRBD1. The CDR3 length is 14 residues. Germline V gene lookup returns CDR1 SGHDT and CDR2 YYEEEE. With V trimmed by 4 bases and J by 7 bases, 8 bases remained unmatched. CDR3 region: CASSTRLTGNIQYF. DNA for the CDR3: TGTGCCAGCAGCACCCGACTGACAGGGAACATTCAGTACTTC.

This chain links TRBV19 with TRBJ1-6; no clear D. Germline V gives CDR1 LNHDA, CDR2 SQIVND (reference sequence). The V end was cut by 7 bases, the J end by 4 bases, with 14 bases between. The CDR3 has 15 amino acids. Here the CDR3 DNA reads TGTGCCAGTAACCCGGGGAGGTATTATAATTCACCCCTCCACTTT. Translated, it gives CASNPGRYYNSPLHF. The full variable domain, rest sourced from reference TRBV19 and TRBJ1-6, is DGGITQSPKYLFRKEGQNVTLSCEQNLNHDAMYWYRQDPGQGLRLIYYSQIVNDFQKGDIAEGYSVSREKKESFPLTVTSAQKNPTAFYLCASNPGRYYNSPLHFGNGTRLTVT.

This chain joins TRBV7-9 and TRBJ1-3, with D hard to call. The CDR3 length is 14 residues. Deletions cut 5 bases from V and 1 base from J, with 9 bases between. Germline lookup yields CDR1 SEHNR and CDR2 FQNEAQ (reference sequence). The CDR3 sequence: CASSRGESGNTIYF. CDR3 nucleotide sequence: TGTGCCAGCAGCCGCGGGGAATCTGGAAACACCATATATTTT.

CDR3 protein: CASSIGTGGNSPLHF. CDR3 nucleotides: TGTGCCAGTAGTATAGGGACAGGGGGTAATTCACCCCTCCACTTT. This chain links TRBV19 with TRBJ1-6; 10 bases are shared with TRBD1. V lost 1 base and J lost 6; bases outside the gene matches: 0. Germline V lookup: CDR1 LNHDA, CDR2 SQIVND (reference sequence). This CDR3 comprises 15 residues.

The chain links TRBV7-2 to TRBJ2-1; 10 bases are a match to TRBD2. In germline, CDR1 is SGHTA, CDR2 FQGNSA. The junction had 10 bases not matched to a gene; V was cut back by 6 bases and J by 5 bases. The CDR3 consists of 16 residues. The CDR3 DNA sequence: TGTGCCAGCAGTCGCAGCGGGGGGGCATTGGACAATGAGCAGTTCTTC. Translation: CASSRSGGALDNEQFF. Supplemented by reference TRBV7-2 and TRBJ2-1, the full variable domain reads GAGVSQSPSNKVTEKGKDVELRCDPISGHTALYWYRQSLGQGLEFLIYFQGNSAPDKSGLPSDRFSAERTGGSVSTLTIQRTQQEDSAVYLCASSRSGGALDNEQFFGPGTRLTVL.